The clone carrying this T cell receptor beta chain was counted once. Antigen: not known. Donors consisted of healthy bone marrow donors. Donors counted as nominally healthy when sampled, yet unrecorded immune exposures were likely. This sample stems from a study of cytomegalovirus exposure and HLA in healthy donors. Study-wide results and limits: Across donors, presence/absence analyses took sequencing depth to be roughly uniform.

The V gene's germline CDR1 is SGHNT and CDR2 YYREEE (reference sequence). Trimming left V 7 bases short and J 1 base short, with 11 bases between. The CDR3 totals 13 residues. The PCR made use of 60 Vbeta and 13 Jbeta primers. Only in-frame clones appear in the TCRdb table, and some are missing; sequencing was by immunoSEQ multiplex PCR. The sample shows roughly 120,000 clones, 77% of them seen only once. Sequencing input: PBMCs. This TCR was recovered from a woman in her thirties or forties in good health and CMV-seropositive. The V gene is TRBV5-4, the J gene TRBJ1-1, with unresolved D. CDR3 amino acids: CASGVPGNTEAFF. CDR3 in DNA: TGTGCCAGCGGCGTTCCGGGGAACACTGAAGCTTTCTTT. The full variable domain, in which reference TRBV5-4 and TRBJ1-1 provide the parts outside the CDR3, is ETGVTQSPTHLIKTRGQQVTLRCSSQSGHNTVSWYQQALGQGPQFIFQYYREEENGRGNFPPRFSGLQFPNYSSELNVNALELDDSALYLCASGVPGNTEAFFGQGTRLTVV.